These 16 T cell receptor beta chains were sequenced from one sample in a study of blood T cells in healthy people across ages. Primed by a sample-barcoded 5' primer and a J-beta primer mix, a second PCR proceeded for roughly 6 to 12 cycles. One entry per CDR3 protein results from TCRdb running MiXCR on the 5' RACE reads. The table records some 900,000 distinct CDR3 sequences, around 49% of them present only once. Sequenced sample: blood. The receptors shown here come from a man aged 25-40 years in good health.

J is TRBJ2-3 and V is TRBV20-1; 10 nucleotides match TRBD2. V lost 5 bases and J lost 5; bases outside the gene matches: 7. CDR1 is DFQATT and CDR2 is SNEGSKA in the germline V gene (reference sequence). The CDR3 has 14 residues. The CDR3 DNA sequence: TGCAGTGCTGTACTAGCGGGGAGGCTAGATACGCAGTATTTT. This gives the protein CSAVLAGRLDTQYF.

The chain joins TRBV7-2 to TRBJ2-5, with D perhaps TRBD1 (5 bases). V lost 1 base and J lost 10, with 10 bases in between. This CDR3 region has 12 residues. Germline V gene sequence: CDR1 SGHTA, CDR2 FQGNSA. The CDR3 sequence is CASSLDRGDQYF. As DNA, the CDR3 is TGTGCCAGCAGCTTAGATAGGGGCGACCAGTACTTC.

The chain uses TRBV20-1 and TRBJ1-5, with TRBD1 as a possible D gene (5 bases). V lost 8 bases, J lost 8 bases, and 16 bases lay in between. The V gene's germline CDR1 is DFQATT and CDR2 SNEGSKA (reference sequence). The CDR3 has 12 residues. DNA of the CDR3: TGCAGTCCCGGGGGGGGAGGGGAGCCCCAGCATTTT. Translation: CSPGGGGEPQHF.

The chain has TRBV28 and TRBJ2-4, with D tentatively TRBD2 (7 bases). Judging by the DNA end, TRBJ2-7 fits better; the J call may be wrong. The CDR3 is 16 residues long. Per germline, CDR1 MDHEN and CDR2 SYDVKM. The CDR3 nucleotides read TGTGCCAGCAGTTTAGGGGCGGGGGCCCTAGGTAGCGAGCAGTACTTC. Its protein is CASSLGAGALGSEQYF.

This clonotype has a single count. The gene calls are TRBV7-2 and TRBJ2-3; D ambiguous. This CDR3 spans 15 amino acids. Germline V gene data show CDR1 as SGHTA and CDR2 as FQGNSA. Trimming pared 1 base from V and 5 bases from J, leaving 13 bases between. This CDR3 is CASSLGASWVDTQYF. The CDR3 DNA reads TGTGCCAGCAGCTTAGGCGCCTCTTGGGTAGATACGCAGTATTTT.

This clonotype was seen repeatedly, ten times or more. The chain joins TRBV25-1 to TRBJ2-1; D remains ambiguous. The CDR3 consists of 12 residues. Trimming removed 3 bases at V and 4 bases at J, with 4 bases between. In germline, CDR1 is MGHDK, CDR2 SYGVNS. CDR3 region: CASSDGYNEQFF. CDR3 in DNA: TGTGCCAGCAGTGATGGGTACAATGAGCAGTTCTTC. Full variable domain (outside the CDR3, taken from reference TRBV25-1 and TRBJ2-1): EADIYQTPRYLVIGTGKKITLECSQTMGHDKMYWYQQDPGMELHLIHYSYGVNSTEKGDLSSESTVSRIRTEHFPLTLESARPSHTSQYLCASSDGYNEQFFGPGTRLTVL.

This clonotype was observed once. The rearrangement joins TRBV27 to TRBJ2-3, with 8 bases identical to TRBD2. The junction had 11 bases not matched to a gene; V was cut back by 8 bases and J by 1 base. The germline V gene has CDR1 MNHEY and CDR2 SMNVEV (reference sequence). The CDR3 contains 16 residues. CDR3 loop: CASFPGGPFGTDTQYF. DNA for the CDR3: TGTGCCAGCTTCCCGGGGGGGCCGTTCGGCACAGATACGCAGTATTTT.

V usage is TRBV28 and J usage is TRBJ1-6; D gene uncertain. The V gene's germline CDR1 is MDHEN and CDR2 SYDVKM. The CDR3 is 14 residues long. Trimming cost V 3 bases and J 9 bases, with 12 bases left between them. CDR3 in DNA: TGTGCCAGCAGTTTCTACTCTGAGGGTTCACCCCTCCACTTT. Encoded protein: CASSFYSEGSPLHF.

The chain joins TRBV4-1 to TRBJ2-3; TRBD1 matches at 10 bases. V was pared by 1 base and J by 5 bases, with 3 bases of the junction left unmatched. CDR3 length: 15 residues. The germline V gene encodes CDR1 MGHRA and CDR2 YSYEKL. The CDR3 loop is CASSQVGTGEDTQYF. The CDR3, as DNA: TGCGCCAGCAGCCAAGTCGGGACAGGGGAAGATACGCAGTATTTT.

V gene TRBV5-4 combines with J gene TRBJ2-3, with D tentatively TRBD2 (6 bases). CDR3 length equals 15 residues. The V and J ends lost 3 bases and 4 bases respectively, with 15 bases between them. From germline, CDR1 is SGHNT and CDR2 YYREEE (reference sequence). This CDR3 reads CASSWTLGGADTQYF. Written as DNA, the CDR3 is TGTGCCAGCAGCTGGACACTGGGGGGAGCAGATACGCAGTATTTT. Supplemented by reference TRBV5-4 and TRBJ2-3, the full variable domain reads ETGVTQSPTHLIKTRGQQVTLRCSSQSGHNTVSWYQQALGQGPQFIFQYYREEENGRGNFPPRFSGLQFPNYSSELNVNALELDDSALYLCASSWTLGGADTQYFGPGTRLTVL.

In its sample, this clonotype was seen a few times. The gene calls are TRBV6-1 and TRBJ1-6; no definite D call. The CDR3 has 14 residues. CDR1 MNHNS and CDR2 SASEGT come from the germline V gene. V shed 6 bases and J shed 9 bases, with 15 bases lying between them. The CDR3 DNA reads TGTGCCAGCAGCCTCGGAGAAAACTCTTCACCCCTCCACTTT. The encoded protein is CASSLGENSSPLHF.

The DNA of the CDR3 is TGTGCTAGTGGTTTGCCTGGGACAGGGGTCCACTACGAGCAGTACTTC. Translated: CASGLPGTGVHYEQYF. This chain joins TRBV12-5 and TRBJ2-7, with 10 bases matching TRBD1. J lost 3 bases, V lost 2 bases, and 7 bases had no gene match. Looked up from germline, CDR1 is LGHNT and CDR2 is FRNRAP. The CDR3 length is 16 residues.

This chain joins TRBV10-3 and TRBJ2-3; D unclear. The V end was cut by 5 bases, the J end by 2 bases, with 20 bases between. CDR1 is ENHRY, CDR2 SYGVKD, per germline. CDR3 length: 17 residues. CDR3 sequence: CAISTSDPPTATDTQYF. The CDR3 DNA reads TGTGCCATCAGTACCTCGGACCCCCCCACGGCCACAGATACGCAGTATTTT.

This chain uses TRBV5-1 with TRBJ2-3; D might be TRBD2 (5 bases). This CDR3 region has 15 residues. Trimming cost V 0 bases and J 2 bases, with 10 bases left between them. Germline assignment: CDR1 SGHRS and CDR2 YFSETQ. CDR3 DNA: TGCGCCAGCAGCTTGGTCGGGGAACTCACAGATACGCAGTATTTT. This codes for CASSLVGELTDTQYF.

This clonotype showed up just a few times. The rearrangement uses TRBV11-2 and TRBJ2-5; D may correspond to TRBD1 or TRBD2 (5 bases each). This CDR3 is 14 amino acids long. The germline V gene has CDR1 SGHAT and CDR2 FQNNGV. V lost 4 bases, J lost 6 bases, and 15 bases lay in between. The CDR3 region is CASSSPRGTKTQYF. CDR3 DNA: TGTGCCAGCAGCTCCCCGAGGGGCACAAAGACCCAGTACTTC.

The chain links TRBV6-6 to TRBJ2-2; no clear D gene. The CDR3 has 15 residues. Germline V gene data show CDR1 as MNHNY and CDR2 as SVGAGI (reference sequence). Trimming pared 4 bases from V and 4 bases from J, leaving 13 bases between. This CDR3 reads CASSFQVSGTGELFF. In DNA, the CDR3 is TGTGCCAGCAGTTTCCAGGTTAGTGGCACCGGGGAGCTGTTTTTT.